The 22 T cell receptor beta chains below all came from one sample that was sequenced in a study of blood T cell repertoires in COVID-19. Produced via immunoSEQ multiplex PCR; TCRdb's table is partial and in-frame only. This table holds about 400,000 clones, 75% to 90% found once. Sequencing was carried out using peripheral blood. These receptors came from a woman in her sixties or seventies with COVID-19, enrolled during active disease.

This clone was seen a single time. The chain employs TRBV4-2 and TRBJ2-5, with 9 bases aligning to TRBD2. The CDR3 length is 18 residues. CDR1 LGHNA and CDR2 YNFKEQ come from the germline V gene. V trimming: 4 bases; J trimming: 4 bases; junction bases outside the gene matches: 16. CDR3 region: CASSRPAAGGPLVETQYF. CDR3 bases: TGTGCCAGCAGCCGCCCAGCAGCGGGGGGCCCGCTCGTAGAGACCCAGTACTTC.

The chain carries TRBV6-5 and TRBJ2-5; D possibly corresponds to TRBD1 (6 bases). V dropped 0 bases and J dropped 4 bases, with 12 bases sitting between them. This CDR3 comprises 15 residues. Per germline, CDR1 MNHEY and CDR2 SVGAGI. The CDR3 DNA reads TGTGCCAGCAGTTACTCGGGGGCACCCTCAGAGACCCAGTACTTC. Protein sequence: CASSYSGAPSETQYF.

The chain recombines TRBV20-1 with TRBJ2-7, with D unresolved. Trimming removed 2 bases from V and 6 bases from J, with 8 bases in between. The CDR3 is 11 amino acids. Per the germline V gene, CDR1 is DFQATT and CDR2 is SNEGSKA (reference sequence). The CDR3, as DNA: TGCAGTGCTAGACCCGGTGGCGAGCAGTACTTC. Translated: CSARPGGEQYF.

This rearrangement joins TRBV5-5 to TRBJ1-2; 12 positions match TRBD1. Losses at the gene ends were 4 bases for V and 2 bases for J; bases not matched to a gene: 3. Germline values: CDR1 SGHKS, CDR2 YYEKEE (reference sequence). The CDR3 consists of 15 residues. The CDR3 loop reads CASSAGQGANYGYTF. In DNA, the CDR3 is TGTGCCAGCAGCGCGGGACAGGGGGCAAACTATGGCTACACCTTC.

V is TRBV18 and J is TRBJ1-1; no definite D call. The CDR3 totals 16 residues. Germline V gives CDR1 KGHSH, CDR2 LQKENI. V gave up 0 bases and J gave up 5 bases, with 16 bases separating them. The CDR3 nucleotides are TGTGCCAGCTCACCACCGGGAGGGAATGTGTGGACTGAAGCTTTCTTT. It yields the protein CASSPPGGNVWTEAFF.

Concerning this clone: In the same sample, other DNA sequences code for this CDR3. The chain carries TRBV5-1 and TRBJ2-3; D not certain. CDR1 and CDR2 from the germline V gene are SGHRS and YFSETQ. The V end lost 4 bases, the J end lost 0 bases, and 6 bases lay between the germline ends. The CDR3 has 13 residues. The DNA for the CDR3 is TGCGCCAGCAGCCCACTTAGCACAGATACGCAGTATTTT. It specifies CASSPLSTDTQYF. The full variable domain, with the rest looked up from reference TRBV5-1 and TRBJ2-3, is KAGVTQTPRYLIKTRGQQVTLSCSPISGHRSVSWYQQTPGQGLQFLFEYFSETQRNKGNFPGRFSGRQFSNSRSEMNVSTLELGDSALYLCASSPLSTDTQYFGPGTRLTVL.

The CDR3 loop is CASSETTGAGANVLTF. The CDR3 DNA is TGTGCCAGCAGTGAAACAACAGGGGCTGGGGCCAACGTCCTGACTTTC. The chain is built from TRBV2 and TRBJ2-6, with 7 bases lining up with TRBD1. Germline V CDR1 and CDR2: SNHLY, FYNNEI. J was trimmed by 2 bases and V by 2 bases; bases with no gene match: 3. The CDR3 is made up of 16 amino acids.

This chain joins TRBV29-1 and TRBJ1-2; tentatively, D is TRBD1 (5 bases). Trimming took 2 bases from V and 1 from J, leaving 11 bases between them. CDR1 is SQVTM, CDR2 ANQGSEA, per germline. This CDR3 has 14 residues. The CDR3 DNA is TGCAGCGTTGAACGTGGGGCTGATAACTATGGCTACACCTTC. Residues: CSVERGADNYGYTF.

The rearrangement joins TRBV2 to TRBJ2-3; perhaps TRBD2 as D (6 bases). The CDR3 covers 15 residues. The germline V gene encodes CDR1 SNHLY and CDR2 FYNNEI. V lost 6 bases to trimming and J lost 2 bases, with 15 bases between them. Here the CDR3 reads CASRAGRQNTDTQYF. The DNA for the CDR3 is TGTGCCAGCAGGGCGGGGCGACAGAACACAGATACGCAGTATTTT.

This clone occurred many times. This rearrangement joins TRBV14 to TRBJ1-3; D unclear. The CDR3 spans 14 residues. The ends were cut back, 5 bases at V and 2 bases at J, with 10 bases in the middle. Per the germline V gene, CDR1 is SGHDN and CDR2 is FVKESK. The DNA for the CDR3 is TGTGCCAGCAGCAAACAAGTTGCTGGAAACACCATATATTTT. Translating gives CASSKQVAGNTIYF.

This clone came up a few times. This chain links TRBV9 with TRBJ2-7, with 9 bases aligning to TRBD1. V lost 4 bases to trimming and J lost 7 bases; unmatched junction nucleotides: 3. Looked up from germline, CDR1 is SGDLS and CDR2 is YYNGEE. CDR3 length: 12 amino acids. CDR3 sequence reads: CASSRTGEEQYF. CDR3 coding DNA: TGTGCCAGCAGCAGGACAGGGGAAGAGCAGTACTTC.

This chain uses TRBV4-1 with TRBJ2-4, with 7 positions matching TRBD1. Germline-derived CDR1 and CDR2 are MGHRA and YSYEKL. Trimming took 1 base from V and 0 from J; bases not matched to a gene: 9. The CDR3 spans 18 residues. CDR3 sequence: CASSQGGGQNLAKNIQYF. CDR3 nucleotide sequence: TGCGCCAGCAGCCAAGGAGGGGGACAGAATTTAGCCAAAAACATTCAGTACTTC.

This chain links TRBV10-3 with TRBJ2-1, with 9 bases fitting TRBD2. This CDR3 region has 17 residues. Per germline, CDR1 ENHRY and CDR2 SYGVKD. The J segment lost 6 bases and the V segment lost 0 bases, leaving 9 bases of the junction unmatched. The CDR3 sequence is CAISESAGGGAFNEQFF. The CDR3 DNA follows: TGTGCCATCAGTGAGTCTGCTGGCGGGGGGGCCTTCAATGAGCAGTTCTTC.

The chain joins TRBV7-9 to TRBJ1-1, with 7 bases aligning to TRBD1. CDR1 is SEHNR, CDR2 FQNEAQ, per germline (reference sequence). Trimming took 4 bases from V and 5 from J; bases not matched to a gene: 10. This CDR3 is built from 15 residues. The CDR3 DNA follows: TGTGCCAGCAGCTCAAACAGGGGATTTGGGACTGAAGCTTTCTTT. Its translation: CASSSNRGFGTEAFF.

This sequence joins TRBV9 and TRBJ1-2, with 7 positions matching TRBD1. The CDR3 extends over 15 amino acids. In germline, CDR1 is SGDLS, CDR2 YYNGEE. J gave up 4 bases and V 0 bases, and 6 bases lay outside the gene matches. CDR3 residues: CASSVEIRDSYGYTF. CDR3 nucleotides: TGTGCCAGCAGCGTAGAAATCCGGGACAGCTATGGCTACACCTTC.

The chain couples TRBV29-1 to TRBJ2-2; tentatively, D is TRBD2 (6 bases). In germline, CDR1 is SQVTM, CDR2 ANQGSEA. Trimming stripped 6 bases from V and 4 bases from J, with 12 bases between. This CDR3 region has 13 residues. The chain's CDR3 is CSVAGRLTGELFF. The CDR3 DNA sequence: TGCAGCGTGGCGGGACGGCTCACCGGGGAGCTGTTTTTT.

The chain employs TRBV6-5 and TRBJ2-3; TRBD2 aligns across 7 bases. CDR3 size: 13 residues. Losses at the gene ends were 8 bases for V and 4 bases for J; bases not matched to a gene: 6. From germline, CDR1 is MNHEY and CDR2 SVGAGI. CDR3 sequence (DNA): TGTGCCAGCGAGGGCGGGGGTCCAGATACGCAGTATTTT. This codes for CASEGGGPDTQYF.

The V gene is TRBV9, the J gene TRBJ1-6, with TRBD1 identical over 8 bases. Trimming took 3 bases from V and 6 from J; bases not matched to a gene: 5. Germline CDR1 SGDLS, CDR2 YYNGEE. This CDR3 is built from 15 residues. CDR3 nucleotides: TGTGCCAGCAGCGCAGGACAGGGATGTAATTCACCCCTCCACTTT. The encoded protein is CASSAGQGCNSPLHF.

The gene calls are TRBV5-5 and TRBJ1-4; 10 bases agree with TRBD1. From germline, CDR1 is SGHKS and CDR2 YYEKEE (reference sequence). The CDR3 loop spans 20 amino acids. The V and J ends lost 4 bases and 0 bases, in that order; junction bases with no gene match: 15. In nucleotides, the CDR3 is TGTGCCAGCAGCCGCCAAAGTCCCGGGACAGGGGCTGCAACTAATGAAAAACTGTTTTTT. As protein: CASSRQSPGTGAATNEKLFF. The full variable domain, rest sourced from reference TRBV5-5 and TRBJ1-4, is DAGVTQSPTHLIKTRGQQVTLRCSPISGHKSVSWYQQVLGQGPQFIFQYYEKEERGRGNFPDRFSARQFPNYSSELNVNALLLGDSALYLCASSRQSPGTGAATNEKLFFGSGTQLSVL.

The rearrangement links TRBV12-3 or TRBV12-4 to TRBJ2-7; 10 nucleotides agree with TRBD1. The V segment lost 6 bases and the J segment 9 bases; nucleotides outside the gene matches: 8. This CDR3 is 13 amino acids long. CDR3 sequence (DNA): TGTGCCAGCAGGCGACAGGGGGCGGGCGGGCAGTACTTC. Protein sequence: CASRRQGAGGQYF.

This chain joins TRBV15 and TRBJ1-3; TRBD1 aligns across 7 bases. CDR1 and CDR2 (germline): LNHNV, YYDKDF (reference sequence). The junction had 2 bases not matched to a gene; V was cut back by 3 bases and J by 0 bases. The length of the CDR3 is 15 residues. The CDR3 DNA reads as TGTGCCACCAGCAGGACAGGGTTCTCTGGAAACACCATATATTTT. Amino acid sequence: CATSRTGFSGNTIYF.

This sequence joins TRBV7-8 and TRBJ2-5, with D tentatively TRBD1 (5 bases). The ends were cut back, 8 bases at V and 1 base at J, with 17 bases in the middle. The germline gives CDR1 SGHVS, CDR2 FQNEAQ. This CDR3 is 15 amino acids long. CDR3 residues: CASELSGAAQETQYF. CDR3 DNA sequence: TGTGCCAGCGAGCTTAGTGGGGCCGCCCAAGAGACCCAGTACTTC.